The present TCR beta chain was sequenced within a study of blood T cell repertoires in COVID-19. About the research overall: From the United States, Italy and Spain came samples of acute and convalescent COVID-19. The analysed material was cDNA or gDNA that came from T cells, B-cell-depleted T cells, or PBMCs.

In the original analysis: Quantification of nucleated cells was approximated via reference gene primer amplification. The protocol was immunoSEQ multiplex PCR, while the TCRdb copy is restricted to in-frame clones and leaves out a portion. V and J calls plus clone size are reproduced from that table; the DNA served to infer D and trimming. The table shows 130,000 to 150,000 clones, with under 90% occurring only once. This CDR3 has 17 residues. V lost 4 bases and J lost 2; bases outside the gene matches: 10. Germline V gene sequence: CDR1 ENHRY, CDR2 SYGVKD. Specimen: peripheral blood. The rearrangement joins TRBV10-3 to TRBJ2-5; 10 bases are a match to TRBD2. This TCR derives from a woman older than 75 in a cohort sampled during active or convalescent COVID-19. The CDR3 DNA follows: TGTGCCATCAGTGGTTCCCTAGCGGGGGAGAAACAAGAGACCCAGTACTTC. Translating gives CAISGSLAGEKQETQYF.